This T cell receptor beta chain was captured by sequencing in a study of blood T cell repertoires in COVID-19. Germline V gene data show CDR1 as LGHDT and CDR2 as YNNKEL (reference sequence). The CDR3 length is 21 residues. Trimming shortened V by 0 bases and J by 4 bases, and 30 bases separated the two germline ends. Assay used: immunoSEQ multiplex PCR; TCRdb lists only in-frame clones, some missing. The sample holds around 200,000 clones, approximately 80% seen once. Recruited during active infection, patients (from Seattle) were subsequently followed longitudinally. This sequence was found in a woman aged 40 to 49 with COVID-19, enrolled during active disease. V gene TRBV3-1 (or the pseudogene TRBV3-2) combines with J gene TRBJ1-1, with a possible D match to TRBD1 (6 bases). Sequenced material: peripheral blood. DNA for the CDR3: TGTGCCAGCAGCCAAGAAGGACTGGGAGGGGGGACGTTCGGTGACGGCACTGAAGCTTTCTTT. Translation gives CASSQEGLGGGTFGDGTEAFF.